The 29 T cell receptor beta chains presented below share a single source sample, sequenced in a study of tumor-infiltrating lymphocytes in primary liver carcinoma. Priming with a constant-region primer yielded TCR beta cDNA from about 480 ng total RNA. Libraries for TCR beta were built through three nested multiplex PCR rounds, which together made up a slightly modified ARM-PCR procedure. PCR rounds one and two used TRBV1-TRBV30 forward primers with a C-beta reverse primer for around 11 cycles each. TCRdb reprocessed the multiplex PCR reads via MiXCR and lists one record per CDR3 protein. The data show about 78,000 distinct CDR3 sequences, more than 60% seen once. For each extraction, RNA and DNA were obtained together from around 18-30 mg of unsorted bulk tissue. The sequenced material came from liver tumor tissue from sampling region 4. Subset in this sample: tumor region T4, right-lateral pole. The receptors come from a man between 35 and 55 years old with primary liver carcinoma and hepatitis B virus infection.

Notes on this clonotype: Its ends do not fully match the called genes, so a read error is possible. J is TRBJ2-1 and V is TRBV6-1; 8 bases map to TRBD2. CDR3 length: 15 amino acids. Germline V gene sequence: CDR1 MNHNS, CDR2 SASEGT. The CDR3 is CASSELAGFYNEHFF. The CDR3 DNA is TGTGCCAGCAGTGAACTAGCGGGCTTCTACAATGAGCACTTCTTC.

This clonotype was picked up one time. The chain combines TRBV7-2 with TRBJ2-7, with D possibly TRBD2 on 6 matching bases. The CDR3 runs 16 residues. The V end was cut by 1 base, the J end by 2 bases, with 15 bases between. Looked up from germline, CDR1 is SGHTA and CDR2 is FQGNSA. The CDR3 is CASSLGVIGGAYEQYF. The CDR3 DNA reads as TGTGCCAGCAGCTTAGGGGTAATCGGGGGAGCCTACGAGCAGTACTTC.

Worth noting for this clonotype: The junction does not match germline at one end; this may be a read error. The CDR3 DNA reads as TGTACCAGCAGCTTAAGCCGGACAGGGAGCTCCTACAATGAGCAGTTCTTC. It specifies CTSSLSRTGSSYNEQFF. The chain joins TRBV7-8 to TRBJ2-1; TRBD1 aligns across 8 bases. Germline V gene sequence: CDR1 SGHVS, CDR2 FQNEAQ. The length of the CDR3 is 17 residues.

For this clonotype: A read error may account for a junction end that differs from germline. CDR3 coding DNA: TGCATCGTTGAGTCCGGGCGGGACACCGGGGAGCTGTTTTTT. The encoded protein is CIVESGRDTGELFF. V and J are TRBV29-1 and TRBJ2-2; D perhaps matches TRBD2 (5 bases). The CDR3 covers 14 residues. Per germline, CDR1 SQVTM and CDR2 ANQGSEA.

As for this clonotype: This sequence may be a read error, since a much larger clone differs from it by one base. No conserved phenylalanine or tryptophan ends this CDR3, so it is likely a read error. V and J are TRBV5-1 and TRBJ2-1, with 12 nucleotides matching TRBD2. The CDR3 contains 13 residues. Germline CDR1 SGHRS, CDR2 YFSETQ. Trimming cost V 6 bases and J 9 bases; bases outside gene matches: 4. The CDR3: CASTMTSGSEQFL. CDR3 nucleotide sequence: TGCGCCAGCACCATGACTAGCGGGAGTGAGCAGTTCCTC.

The CDR3 sequence: CASSLLAGASYEQYF. In nucleotides, the CDR3 is TGTGCCAGCAGCTTACTAGCGGGGGCCTCCTACGAGCAGTACTTC. The V and J genes are TRBV7-9 and TRBJ2-7, with 10 nucleotides matching TRBD2. V gave up 2 bases and J gave up 0 bases; unmatched junction bases: 1. The CDR3 is 15 amino acids. Germline V gene sequence: CDR1 SEHNR, CDR2 FQNEAQ (reference sequence).

The chain joins TRBV6-5 to TRBJ2-7, with D tentatively TRBD2 (6 bases). The CDR3 runs to 15 residues. Germline V gives CDR1 MNHEY, CDR2 SVGAGI. Trimming stripped 5 bases from V and 12 bases from J, with 26 bases between. The CDR3: CASSTTGATRDGLYF. CDR3 sequence (DNA): TGTGCCAGCAGTACTACTGGGGCCACGCGGGATGGGCTGTACTTC.

Many counts were recorded for this clonotype. The rearrangement uses TRBV7-9 and TRBJ1-1; D uncertain. The CDR3 runs to 14 residues. Looked up from germline, CDR1 is SEHNR and CDR2 is FQNEAQ (reference sequence). The V end was cut by 4 bases, the J end by 5 bases, with 14 bases between. CDR3 sequence (DNA): TGTGCCAGCAGCTCGCCGGGAGGCGGGACTGAAGCTTTCTTT. Protein sequence: CASSSPGGGTEAFF.

In the case of this clonotype: This CDR3 is missing its conserved last phenylalanine or tryptophan, likely due to a read error. This chain connects TRBV5-4 to TRBJ2-7; 10 bases are a match to TRBD2. The CDR3 contains 14 residues. J was trimmed by 9 bases and V by 1 base; bases with no gene match: 7. The germline V gene has CDR1 SGHNT and CDR2 YYREEE (reference sequence). The CDR3: CASSLLAGEDGQYI. The CDR3 DNA follows: TGTGCCAGCAGCTTGCTAGCGGGAGAAGACGGGCAGTACATC.

As regards this clonotype: Likely a read error: the CDR3 ends without its conserved phenylalanine or tryptophan. The chain uses TRBV6-6 and TRBJ2-3; no reliable D call. Deletions cut 4 bases from V and 6 bases from J, with 11 bases between. The CDR3 spans 13 residues. Germline CDR1 reads MNHNY; CDR2 reads SVGAGI (reference sequence). CDR3 DNA sequence: TGTGCCAGCAGTTCCCCCGGCGGCGATACGCAGTATTCT. It encodes CASSSPGGDTQYS.

This clonotype was detected only once. This clone may be a read error of a much larger clone one base away. V is TRBV7-9 and J is TRBJ1-3; D perhaps matches TRBD1 (5 bases). Germline-derived CDR1 and CDR2 are SEHNR and FQNEAQ (reference sequence). This CDR3 has 15 residues. V lost 3 bases, J lost 2 bases, and 11 bases lay in between. The CDR3 DNA reads TGTGCCAGCAGCTTTCAGGGACCTGCTGGAAACACCATATATTTT. It yields the protein CASSFQGPAGNTIYF. Supplemented by reference TRBV7-9 and TRBJ1-3, the full variable domain reads DTGVSQNPRHKITKRGQNVTFRCDPISEHNRLYWYRQTLGQGPEFLTYFQNEAQLEKSRLLSDRFSAERPKGSFSTLEIQRTEQGDSAMYLCASSFQGPAGNTIYFGEGSWLTVV.

As regards this clonotype: This may come from a read error, since a much larger clone is one base off. The V and J genes are TRBV2 and TRBJ1-2, with TRBD1 matching 9 bases. CDR1 SNHLY and CDR2 FYNNEI come from the germline V gene. CDR3 length: 13 amino acids. This CDR3 is CTSRGQGLGGYTF. Written as DNA, the CDR3 is TGTACCAGCCGGGGACAGGGCTTAGGTGGCTACACCTTC.

With regard to this clonotype: The conserved closing phenylalanine or tryptophan is absent in this CDR3, likely reflecting a read error. V usage is TRBV11-3 and J usage is TRBJ2-3; D is undetermined. The germline CDR1 and CDR2 sequences are SGHNT and YENEEA. CDR3 length: 13 residues. CDR3 in amino acids: CASSLECPDTQYL. CDR3 DNA: TGTGCCAGCAGCTTAGAGTGCCCAGATACACAGTATTTG.

About this clonotype itself: A read error may be the cause here, since a much bigger clone is one base away. The chain carries TRBV30 and TRBJ1-6; TRBD1 is a possible D gene (5 bases). Germline V gives CDR1 GTSNPN, CDR2 SVGIG (reference sequence). The CDR3 consists of 14 residues. The CDR3 DNA is TGTGCCTGGGGTGTACGGGACGGCAGATTACCCCTCCACTTT. Translation: CAWGVRDGRLPLHF.

This clonotype was detected once. The conserved final phenylalanine or tryptophan is absent from the CDR3, which likely points to a read error. The V call is TRBV11-3, the J call TRBJ1-1; D not certain. Germline CDR1 SGHNT, CDR2 YENEEA. V was pared by 10 bases and J by 0 bases, with 15 bases between. This CDR3 has 14 residues. CDR3 sequence: CANSFTPMNTEAFI. Written as DNA, the CDR3 is TGTGCCAACAGTTTTACACCCATGAACACTGAAGCTTTCATT.

With respect to this clonotype: No conserved phenylalanine or tryptophan is present at the end of the CDR3, so a read error is the likely explanation. The rearrangement joins TRBV4-2 to TRBJ2-7; TRBD1 agrees at 8 bases. Per the germline V gene, CDR1 is LGHNA and CDR2 is YNFKEQ. The CDR3 is 14 residues long. Trimming removed 4 bases from V and 2 bases from J; junction bases left unmatched: 4. CDR3 amino acids: CASSPIQGAYEQYS. CDR3 DNA: TGTGCCAGCAGCCCTATACAGGGGGCCTACGAGCAGTACTCC.

This chain links TRBV5-1 with TRBJ2-7, with 12 bases lining up with TRBD2. V was pared by 4 bases and J by 5 bases, with 7 bases of the junction left unmatched. This CDR3 is 15 amino acids long. Germline V gene sequence: CDR1 SGHRS, CDR2 YFSETQ. The CDR3 sequence: CASSETSGGVHEQYF. CDR3 DNA sequence: TGCGCCAGCAGCGAGACTAGCGGGGGCGTCCACGAGCAGTACTTC.

Concerning this clonotype: The germline gene is not matched at one end of the junction; a read error may be the cause. This sequence joins TRBV6-2 or TRBV6-3 and TRBJ2-1, with a possible D match to TRBD1 (6 bases). Germline CDR1 MNHEY, CDR2 SVGEGT. The CDR3 loop spans 14 amino acids. CDR3 DNA: TGTGGCAGCACCAGGGGCCCTCTTTACGATGAGCAGTTCTTC. Protein sequence: CGSTRGPLYDEQFF.

On this clonotype itself: Relative to the germline gene, one junction end is altered; a read error may explain this. The chain couples TRBV4-2 to TRBJ2-2; TRBD2 matches at 11 bases. Germline CDR1 is LGHNA and CDR2 is YNFKEQ. The CDR3 loop spans 15 amino acids. The CDR3 region is CASSRETSGSRELLF. The CDR3 nucleotides are TGTGCCAGCAGCCGAGAAACTAGCGGGAGTAGGGAGCTGTTATTT.

On this clonotype: It may be a read error: a sequence one base away is much more abundant. The V call is TRBV6-5, the J call TRBJ2-7; TRBD2 is a possible D gene (6 bases). Germline values: CDR1 MNHEY, CDR2 SVGAGI. This CDR3 has 15 residues. The CDR3 sequence is CASGYWRDGNCEQYF. CDR3 bases: TGTGCCAGCGGTTACTGGCGGGACGGTAACTGCGAGCAGTACTTC.

As for this clonotype: No conserved phenylalanine or tryptophan ends this CDR3, so it is likely a read error. V usage is TRBV11-2 and J usage is TRBJ2-1; no firm D call. The germline gives CDR1 SGHAT, CDR2 FQNNGV. This CDR3 has 14 amino acids. CDR3 sequence (DNA): TGTGCCAACAGCTTCGCTGCAGGCGGTAATGAGCAGTTCTTG. The encoded protein is CANSFAAGGNEQFL.

A note on this clonotype: A much larger clone differs by one base, so this may be a read error. This CDR3 fails to terminate in the conserved phenylalanine or tryptophan, so it likely reflects a read error. The rearrangement joins TRBV29-1 to TRBJ2-3; tentative D call: TRBD2 (6 bases). This CDR3 spans 15 amino acids. Germline-derived CDR1 and CDR2 are SQVTM and ANQGSEA. The CDR3 DNA follows: TGCCGCGTTGAGGACCTTGGACTAATCACAGATACGCAGTATCTT. Protein sequence: CRVEDLGLITDTQYL.

The rearrangement joins TRBV18 to TRBJ2-5; weak D call: TRBD1 (7 bases). The length of the CDR3 is 14 residues. The V gene's germline CDR1 is KGHSH and CDR2 LQKENI. V was shortened by 0 bases and J by 6 bases, with 11 bases between the two germline ends. Here the CDR3 DNA reads TGTGCCAGCTCACCACCGGAGGGGGCGAAGACCCAGTACTTC. Translation: CASSPPEGAKTQYF.

This clonotype was detected only once. The chain joins TRBV11-2 to TRBJ2-1; a possible D gene is TRBD2 (6 bases). The V gene's germline CDR1 is SGHAT and CDR2 FQNNGV. Trimming cost V 5 bases and J 1 base, with 12 bases left between them. The CDR3 is 15 residues long. CDR3 sequence reads: CASSLEGNSYNEQFF. The CDR3 coding sequence is TGTGCCAGCAGCCTGGAGGGCAATTCCTACAATGAGCAGTTCTTC. The full variable domain, with the rest looked up from reference TRBV11-2 and TRBJ2-1, is EAGVAQSPRYKIIEKRQSVAFWCNPISGHATLYWYQQILGQGPKLLIQFQNNGVVDDSQLPKDRFSAERLKGVDSTLKIQPAKLEDSAVYLCASSLEGNSYNEQFFGPGTRLTVL.

Regarding this clonotype: Because the CDR3 is missing its conserved closing phenylalanine or tryptophan, this is likely a read error. This chain uses TRBV28 with TRBJ2-7; 8 bases fit TRBD1. Germline loops: CDR1 MDHEN, CDR2 SYDVKM. The CDR3 has 14 amino acids. V shed 6 bases, J shed 4 bases, and the junction held 8 bases outside the gene matches. CDR3 coding DNA: TGTGCCAGCAGCACGGCAGGGGGCGTGTACGAGCAGTACCTC. Its translation is CASSTAGGVYEQYL.

This clonotype showed up many times. The rearrangement links TRBV28 to TRBJ1-2, with unresolved D. Trimming removed 4 bases at V and 4 bases at J, with 7 bases between. The CDR3 length is 12 residues. The germline V gene encodes CDR1 MDHEN and CDR2 SYDVKM. The CDR3 sequence is CASSSGFYGYTF. As DNA, the CDR3 is TGTGCCAGCAGTTCCGGGTTCTATGGCTACACCTTC.

At least ten counts were recorded for this clonotype. CDR3 bases: TGTGCCTGGGGGACAGGGACCGAGCAGTACTTC. Translating it yields CAWGTGTEQYF. V is TRBV30 and J is TRBJ2-7; 9 bases match TRBD1. This CDR3 contains 11 residues. Germline values: CDR1 GTSNPN, CDR2 SVGIG (reference sequence). The J segment lost 6 bases and the V segment lost 5 bases, leaving 2 bases of the junction unmatched.

The J gene is TRBJ2-3, the V gene TRBV19; unclear D gene. V shed 5 bases and J shed 2 bases, with 11 bases lying between them. The CDR3 loop spans 14 amino acids. From germline, CDR1 is LNHDA and CDR2 SQIVND (reference sequence). The CDR3 nucleotides are TGTGCCAGTAGTTCGGGCGGTTTCACAGATACGCAGTATTTT. As protein: CASSSGGFTDTQYF. The complete variable domain, with remaining parts taken from reference TRBV19 and TRBJ2-3, reads DGGITQSPKYLFRKEGQNVTLSCEQNLNHDAMYWYRQDPGQGLRLIYYSQIVNDFQKGDIAEGYSVSREKKESFPLTVTSAQKNPTAFYLCASSSGGFTDTQYFGPGTRLTVL.

This clonotype was counted at least ten times. This rearrangement joins TRBV12-3 or TRBV12-4 to TRBJ2-3; tentatively, D is TRBD2 (6 bases). This CDR3 contains 16 residues. V lost 4 bases, J lost 3 bases, and 17 bases lay in between. The chain's CDR3 is CASSSGLKGGTDTQYF. CDR3 DNA sequence: TGTGCCAGCAGTTCCGGACTAAAGGGTGGTACAGATACGCAGTATTTT.